Listed here are 4 T cell receptor beta chains from one sample, sequenced in a study of CXCR3-negative and CXCR3-positive naive CD8 T cells. 5' RACE that incorporated UMI labels was used to prepare the TRB cDNA libraries. After re-calling the 5' RACE reads, TCRdb lists one entry per CDR3 protein, DNA absent. This table lists over 80,000 distinct CDR3 sequences. Sequencing was carried out using naive CXCR3- CD8+ T cells from blood. Subset of the sample: CD45RO-CCR7+CD27+CD95- naive CD8+ T cells lacking CXCR3 (TNR3-). These receptors were collected from a human donor in good health. Some clones in this sample may be carry-over from other donors' samples.

This sequence joins TRBV9 and TRBJ1-1. Germline V gene lookup returns CDR1 SGDLS and CDR2 YYNGEE. This CDR3 is 14 amino acids long. The CDR3 sequence is CASSVATTTTEAFF.

The V gene is TRBV12-3 or TRBV12-4, the J gene TRBJ2-5. The CDR3 sequence is 14 residues long. The CDR3 loop is CASSFSQQQETQYF.

V is TRBV21-1 and J is TRBJ2-2; TCRdb names TRBD2, which stays unverified in the absence of DNA. TRBV21-1 is deemed a pseudogene. The CDR3 contains 18 residues. The CDR3 loop reads CASSPPKAGGANTGELFF.

This rearrangement joins TRBV29-1 to TRBJ2-3; TCRdb selects TRBD2, and the lack of DNA leaves this call unchecked. CDR3 length: 15 residues. CDR1 SQVTM and CDR2 ANQGSEA come from the germline V gene. The CDR3 region is CSVEGTHGSTDTQYF.